This T cell receptor beta chain was identified in a study of cytomegalovirus exposure and HLA in healthy donors. Study results and limitations: Follow-up analysis later connected one missense variant in DCLRE1C with trimming of TCR beta V- and J-genes. The classifier reportedly diagnosed cytomegalovirus status with high sensitivity and specificity.

As concerns this clone: Its antigen is as yet unknown.

The primer mix had 60 Vbeta and 13 Jbeta primers. Using immunoSEQ multiplex PCR, the repertoire was profiled, and TCRdb retains in-frame clones only, with some absent. The table shows 310,000 or so clones, with 70% to 90% occurring only once. CDR1 is WSHSY and CDR2 is SAAADI in the germline V gene. The CDR3 runs 13 residues. V was cut by 2 bases and J by 5 bases, with 9 bases left in between. The TCR sequence derives from a woman under 30 in good health and CMV-seronegative. Source material: PBMCs. The chain joins TRBV10-2 to TRBJ2-5; maybe TRBD2 (5 bases). CDR3 in DNA: TGCGCCAGCAGTGAGACGGGGATGGAGACCCAGTACTTC. Its translation: CASSETGMETQYF.